This TCR beta chain comes out of a study of blood T cell repertoires in COVID-19 (dated by TCRdb to the early 2020s). At the level of the whole study: The collaborator samples originated in the United States, Italy and Spain and spanned the acute and convalescent phases of COVID-19. The prospective study material was composed of cDNA or gDNA derived from T cells, B-cell-depleted T cells, or PBMCs. Deeply sampled blood TCRbeta repertoires from subjects exposed to, actively infected with, or recovered from COVID-19 were included in the dataset. A freely available public database, intended as a resource for researchers studying the immune response to SARS-CoV-2, is where the repertoires were released. Samples came from the ongoing ImmuneRACE study (first 160 participants) plus 1,254 subjects from 6 global collaborators. Nearly every sample came with metadata listing a de-identified subject ID, COVID-19 status, age in years and sex. HLA class I and class II types, where available, came from metadata supplied by the sample provider rather than from assay-based typing. General conclusions and limits of the study: Clinical and demographic metadata were provided uncurated, with the amount varying by source and participant.

The immunoSEQ Assay, a bias-controlled multiplex PCR, was used to amplify TCRbeta CDR3 regions from genomic DNA. In the source study's methods: Within the assay, amplification of reference gene primers was used to estimate how many nucleated cells each sample contained. To quantify the absolute abundance of each unique TCRbeta CDR3 rearrangement, sequence reads were collapsed and filtered. For each sample, productive Simpson clonality was calculated as the square root of Simpson's diversity index across productive rearrangements. TCRdb's version of the immuneACCESS table is confined to in-frame rearrangements and falls short of the full clone set. An unresolved V gene accounts for under half of the shortfall where checked; the remainder is of unknown origin. The V and J calls and clone size are taken from that table; D and trimming were inferred from the DNA. Across this sample there are some 300,000 clones, with roughly 86% seen only once. Over 1% of the sample is taken by the ten largest.

Note on this clone: Its antigen has not been determined. The input lacks base qualities; no much larger clone sits a single base away.

A distance of 14 bases separates the germline ends of V and J, which lose 0 bases and 8 bases respectively. The cysteine opens and the phenylalanine closes a CDR3 of 15 amino acids. Only the CDR3 DNA stays, 45 bases, in frame from base 1. CDR1 is given as LGHDT and CDR2 as YNNKEL, both from the germline V gene (reference sequence). Collaborating institutions collected whole blood in K2EDTA tubes following their own protocols. For TCRbeta analysis, collaborator samples were shipped as frozen whole blood, as isolated PBMCs, or as DNA extracted from either sample type. The clonotype comes from a man between 65 and 80 years old with acute or convalescent COVID-19. The chain couples TRBV3-1 (or the pseudogene TRBV3-2) to TRBJ2-1; TRBD2 is possibly the D segment (6 matching bases). Sequences were obtained from peripheral blood. The DNA sequence is given as TGTGCCAGCAGCCAAGATCGGAGGGTCGGGGATGAGCAGTTCTTC. This codes for CASSQDRRVGDEQFF.